The 32 T cell receptor beta chains presented below share a single source sample, sequenced in a study of T-cell reconstitution after alpha-beta-depleted transplantation in children. During its preparation, the TCRbeta library received unique molecular identifiers. TCRdb fed the PCR reads into MiXCR, producing one record per CDR3 protein. This table has 250,000 to 300,000 distinct CDR3 sequences, about 10% appearing once. Sequences were derived from PBMCs from the stem cell graft donor, sampled from the stem cell graft. All receptors come from a human donor who donated a stem cell graft to a child with SCID.

This clonotype was seen ten or more times. The chain carries TRBV2 and TRBJ1-2; 7 bases line up with TRBD1. This CDR3 has 13 amino acids. V gave up 4 bases and J gave up 5 bases; unmatched junction bases: 4. Germline V gene sequence: CDR1 SNHLY, CDR2 FYNNEI. Here the CDR3 DNA reads TGTGCCAGCAGTGGAGGCAGGGGGTATGGCTACACCTTC. Translation: CASSGGRGYGYTF. Full variable domain (outside the CDR3, taken from reference TRBV2 and TRBJ1-2): EPEVTQTPSHQVTQMGQEVILRCVPISNHLYFYWYRQILGQKVEFLVSFYNNEISEKSEIFDDQFSVERPDGSNFTLKIRSTKLEDSAMYFCASSGGRGYGYTFGSGTRLTVV.

This clonotype was observed a few times. The CDR3 spells CASSFWSRTEAFF. CDR3 coding DNA: TGCGCCAGCAGCTTCTGGTCCCGCACTGAAGCTTTCTTT. The chain is built from TRBV5-1 and TRBJ1-1; D is unclear. This CDR3 comprises 13 residues. CDR1 is SGHRS and CDR2 is YFSETQ in the germline V gene. V lost 2 bases to trimming and J lost 4 bases, with 9 bases between them.

This clonotype was detected only a few times. The V call is TRBV9, the J call TRBJ1-2; TRBD1 is a possible D gene (6 bases). Trimming shortened V by 3 bases and J by 8 bases, and 17 bases separated the two germline ends. This CDR3 contains 14 residues. Germline V gives CDR1 SGDLS, CDR2 YYNGEE. The CDR3 DNA reads as TGTGCCAGCAGCGCCGGAGGGGGTATAGGGGGCTACACCTTC. Its protein is CASSAGGGIGGYTF.

V is TRBV6-2 or TRBV6-3 and J is TRBJ2-7, with D unclear. Germline V gives CDR1 MNHEY, CDR2 SVGEGT. The CDR3 consists of 14 residues. The ends were cut back, 0 bases at V and 2 bases at J, with 8 bases in the middle. The DNA of the CDR3 is TGTGCCAGCAGTTACTCGAACAGACCCTACGAGCAGTACTTC. This sequence encodes CASSYSNRPYEQYF.

This clonotype was picked up one time. A much larger clone differs from this one at a single base, so this may be a read error. This chain connects TRBV20-1 to TRBJ2-5; D possibly corresponds to TRBD1 (5 bases). CDR1 and CDR2 (germline): DFQATT, SNEGSKA (reference sequence). The CDR3 totals 12 residues. This CDR3 reads CNAWTRQETQYF. CDR3 in DNA: TGCAATGCTTGGACAAGACAAGAGACCCAGTACTTC.

This chain connects TRBV6-2 or TRBV6-3 to TRBJ1-1; 7 positions agree with TRBD1. The V and J ends lost 6 bases and 5 bases, in that order; junction bases with no gene match: 12. Per the germline V gene, CDR1 is MNHEY and CDR2 is SVGEGT. This CDR3 comprises 15 residues. The CDR3 nucleotides are TGTGCCAGCAGCAACACAGGGGTGGATGGAACTGAAGCTTTCTTT. The encoded protein is CASSNTGVDGTEAFF.

A few counts support this clonotype. J is TRBJ2-5 and V is TRBV27; perhaps TRBD2 as D (5 bases). From germline, CDR1 is MNHEY and CDR2 SMNVEV (reference sequence). The V gene lost 0 bases and the J gene lost 7 bases, with 15 bases spanning the gap. The CDR3 consists of 15 residues. CDR3 sequence (DNA): TGTGCCAGCAGTTTATCGTCAACACTGGCGGGGACCCAGTACTTC. This gives the protein CASSLSSTLAGTQYF.

This clonotype was seen more than once but under ten times. The rearrangement joins TRBV6-2 or TRBV6-3 to TRBJ2-2, with 11 bases lining up with TRBD2. Germline lookup yields CDR1 MNHEY and CDR2 SVGEGT. The J segment lost 1 base and the V segment lost 2 bases, leaving 12 bases of the junction unmatched. This CDR3 is 20 amino acids long. CDR3 protein: CASSYMLITSGGRNTGELFF. CDR3 nucleotides: TGTGCCAGCAGTTACATGTTAATAACTAGCGGGGGCCGGAACACCGGGGAGCTGTTTTTT.

This clonotype came up a few times. The chain carries TRBV25-1 and TRBJ2-1; D is unclear. This CDR3 contains 16 residues. Trimming took off 3 bases at V and 5 bases at J, with 17 bases between the two ends. CDR1 is MGHDK, CDR2 SYGVNS, per germline. CDR3 amino acids: CASSDLFAEVHNEQFF. The CDR3 nucleotides read TGTGCCAGCAGTGACCTCTTCGCAGAGGTCCACAATGAGCAGTTCTTC.

This clonotype was recorded many times. The chain links TRBV12-3 or TRBV12-4 to TRBJ1-1; 8 bases agree with TRBD1. This CDR3 spans 14 amino acids. V trimming: 3 bases; J trimming: 0 bases; junction bases outside the gene matches: 0. CDR3 protein: CASSLGQVNTEAFF. CDR3 coding DNA: TGTGCCAGCAGTTTGGGACAGGTGAACACTGAAGCTTTCTTT.

The table lists this clonotype with a few counts. The chain uses TRBV7-6 and TRBJ2-2, with D possibly matching TRBD1 (5 bases). CDR1 is SGHVS and CDR2 is FNYEAQ in the germline V gene. The CDR3 has 16 amino acids. Trimming shortened V by 5 bases and J by 1 base, and 14 bases separated the two germline ends. The CDR3 DNA sequence: TGTGCCAGCAGCGCCTTTCAGGGAAGGAACACCGGGGAGCTGTTTTTT. Translating it yields CASSAFQGRNTGELFF.

This clonotype was observed a handful of times. The V call is TRBV18, the J call TRBJ1-1; D not resolved. Germline CDR1 is KGHSH and CDR2 is LQKENI. V dropped 2 bases and J dropped 4 bases, with 8 bases sitting between them. The CDR3 spans 13 residues. For the CDR3, the DNA is TGTGCCAGCTCACCAAGCCAGACCACTGAAGCTTTCTTT. Protein: CASSPSQTTEAFF.

The chain links TRBV20-1 to TRBJ2-3; 12 positions agree with TRBD2. The CDR3 runs 16 residues. Germline V gene sequence: CDR1 DFQATT, CDR2 SNEGSKA (reference sequence). Unmatched junction bases numbered 12, after V lost 6 bases and J lost 5 bases. The CDR3 spells CSAGGASGGAGDTQYF. The DNA of the CDR3 is TGCAGTGCCGGCGGGGCTAGCGGGGGGGCAGGAGATACGCAGTATTTT.

This clonotype has at least ten counts. V gene TRBV5-1 combines with J gene TRBJ2-4; D unresolved. CDR1 is SGHRS, CDR2 YFSETQ, per germline. Trimming stripped 2 bases from V and 0 bases from J, with 15 bases between. The CDR3 runs 17 residues. The CDR3 sequence is CASSLVKHLLAKNIQYF. CDR3 sequence (DNA): TGCGCCAGCAGCTTAGTCAAACACCTGCTAGCCAAAAACATTCAGTACTTC.

This clonotype was recorded at least ten times. This rearrangement joins TRBV12-3 or TRBV12-4 to TRBJ2-7; the D is unclear. The CDR3 runs to 12 residues. V gave up 6 bases and J gave up 2 bases, with 8 bases separating them. CDR3 residues: CASSRRAYEQYF. For the CDR3, the DNA is TGTGCCAGCAGCCGCCGGGCCTACGAGCAGTACTTC.

This CDR3 reads CASSSSYGYTF. The CDR3 DNA follows: TGTGCCAGCAGTTCGAGCTATGGCTACACCTTC. The rearrangement joins TRBV6-5 to TRBJ1-2, with D hard to call. Germline CDR1 reads MNHEY; CDR2 reads SVGAGI. The CDR3 is 11 amino acids. V was trimmed by 4 bases and J by 4 bases, leaving 4 bases between them.

This clonotype was recorded at least ten times. V gene TRBV9 combines with J gene TRBJ2-1; no firm D call. Trimming removed 2 bases from V and 8 bases from J, with 5 bases in between. CDR1 is SGDLS, CDR2 YYNGEE, per germline. This CDR3 contains 11 residues. The CDR3 DNA is TGTGCCAGCAGCGTTGGCTATGAGCAGTTCTTC. As protein: CASSVGYEQFF.

There are a few counts of this clonotype. V is TRBV12-3 or TRBV12-4 and J is TRBJ2-7, with 9 positions matching TRBD1. V shed 6 bases and J 4 bases; nucleotides not matched to a gene: 10. CDR3 length: 15 residues. CDR3 nucleotides: TGTGCCAGCAGCCCGGACGGGACAGGGTTTTACGAGCAGTACTTC. Protein: CASSPDGTGFYEQYF.

This clonotype was seen repeatedly, ten times or more. The chain joins TRBV27 to TRBJ1-1; 7 nucleotides line up with TRBD1. The J segment lost 0 bases and the V segment lost 6 bases, leaving 10 bases of the junction unmatched. The germline V gene has CDR1 MNHEY and CDR2 SMNVEV (reference sequence). The CDR3 totals 16 residues. CDR3 coding DNA: TGTGCCAGCAGAGAGGTAAAGGGACAGATGAACACTGAAGCTTTCTTT. Translated: CASREVKGQMNTEAFF.

With regard to this clonotype: This may be a read error: a much more frequent sequence differs by one nucleotide. The rearrangement links TRBV6-5 to TRBJ2-2; D remains ambiguous. The CDR3 has 15 amino acids. In germline, CDR1 is MNHEY, CDR2 SVGAGI. V was trimmed by 7 bases and J by 0 bases, leaving 12 bases between them. The CDR3 nucleotides are TGTGCCAGCAATTATTTCGGAGCGAACACCGGGGAGCTGTTTTTT. As protein: CASNYFGANTGELFF.

This clonotype was seen a handful of times. The rearrangement uses TRBV6-2 or TRBV6-3 and TRBJ1-5; 10 bases align to TRBD1. Germline V gives CDR1 MNHEY, CDR2 SVGEGT. The CDR3 extends over 15 amino acids. Germline trimming cut 2 bases from V and 3 bases from J; bases unmatched to any gene: 1. In DNA form, the CDR3 reads TGTGCCAGCAGTTACGGGACAGGGGACAATCAGCCCCAGCATTTT. It is translated as CASSYGTGDNQPQHF.

This clonotype has a count of ten or more. V and J are TRBV28 and TRBJ2-1, with D tentatively TRBD2 (6 bases). Germline values: CDR1 MDHEN, CDR2 SYDVKM. Deletions cut 6 bases from V and 9 bases from J, with 18 bases between. CDR3 size: 14 residues. The CDR3 DNA follows: TGTGCCAGCAGGGGCGGGGCCCCGAATATTGAGCAGTTCTTC. It codes for CASRGGAPNIEQFF.

CDR3 residues: CASSHRGREQYF. CDR3 nucleotide sequence: TGTGCCAGCAGCCACCGGGGGCGTGAGCAGTACTTC. J is TRBJ2-7 and V is TRBV14; D is perhaps TRBD1 or TRBD2 (6 bases each). Trimming took off 3 bases at V and 7 bases at J, with 10 bases between the two ends. Germline V lookup: CDR1 SGHDN, CDR2 FVKESK. The CDR3 loop spans 12 amino acids.

The rearrangement joins TRBV12-5 to TRBJ2-1; D is ambiguous. Germline assignment: CDR1 LGHNT and CDR2 FRNRAP. V lost 6 bases, J lost 8 bases, and 17 bases lay in between. The CDR3 covers 14 residues. The CDR3 sequence is CASGSPSSLHEQFF. The CDR3 DNA reads as TGTGCTAGTGGGAGCCCCTCTTCGCTCCATGAGCAGTTCTTC.

The table lists this clonotype with many counts. This may arise from a read error, as a much more abundant clone is one base away. The gene calls are TRBV12-3 or TRBV12-4 and TRBJ2-7; D is unresolved. Trimming took 3 bases from V and 2 from J, leaving 2 bases between them. CDR3 length: 11 amino acids. The CDR3 here is CASSFAYEQYF. CDR3 DNA sequence: TGTGCCAGCAGTTTTGCCTACGAGCAGTACTTC.

The chain employs TRBV7-9 and TRBJ1-2; D gene unclear. The CDR3 length is 16 residues. The V gene lost 0 bases and the J gene lost 2 bases, with 13 bases spanning the gap. The germline CDR1 and CDR2 sequences are SEHNR and FQNEAQ (reference sequence). The CDR3 region is CASSLALGRTNYGYTF. In nucleotides, the CDR3 is TGTGCCAGCAGCTTAGCGCTCGGTAGGACGAACTATGGCTACACCTTC. The full variable domain, rest sourced from reference TRBV7-9 and TRBJ1-2, is DTGVSQNPRHKITKRGQNVTFRCDPISEHNRLYWYRQTLGQGPEFLTYFQNEAQLEKSRLLSDRFSAERPKGSFSTLEIQRTEQGDSAMYLCASSLALGRTNYGYTFGSGTRLTVV.

The gene calls are TRBV7-3 and TRBJ2-1; 9 bases match TRBD1. CDR3 length: 16 amino acids. J was trimmed by 6 bases and V by 2 bases; bases with no gene match: 8. Per germline, CDR1 SGHTA and CDR2 FQGTGA. In DNA form, the CDR3 reads TGTGCCAGCAGCTTACTAACAGGGGGCGCGGGCAATGAGCAGTTCTTC. Its protein product is CASSLLTGGAGNEQFF.

In its sample, this clonotype was seen a few times. The J gene is TRBJ2-7, the V gene TRBV15, with no clear D. Trimming stripped 0 bases from V and 2 bases from J, with 8 bases between. Germline-derived CDR1 and CDR2 are LNHNV and YYDKDF (reference sequence). The CDR3 covers 14 residues. The CDR3 here is CATSRENGAYEQYF. CDR3 DNA sequence: TGTGCCACCAGCAGAGAGAATGGAGCCTACGAGCAGTACTTC.

This clonotype was detected many times. In nucleotides, the CDR3 is TGTGCCAGCAGTGAAGCGGCGGACTCCTACGAGCAGTACTTC. Protein product: CASSEAADSYEQYF. The V gene is TRBV6-4, the J gene TRBJ2-7; D perhaps matches TRBD2 (5 bases). Germline V gene lookup returns CDR1 MRHNA and CDR2 SNTAGT. The V gene lost 3 bases and the J gene lost 0 bases, with 9 bases spanning the gap. This CDR3 has 14 amino acids.

This clonotype was counted between two and nine times. The CDR3 nucleotides are TGTGCCAGCAGCATCCAACAGGGGCTTAGCTATGGCTACACCTTC. Translation gives CASSIQQGLSYGYTF. The rearrangement joins TRBV3-1 to TRBJ1-2; 7 nucleotides agree with TRBD1. The CDR3 is 15 residues long. Germline CDR1 and CDR2: LGHDT and YNNKEL (reference sequence). Trimming took 5 bases from V and 4 from J; bases not matched to a gene: 10.

This chain uses TRBV10-3 with TRBJ2-5, with 9 positions matching TRBD1. The germline V gene encodes CDR1 ENHRY and CDR2 SYGVKD. The V segment lost 8 bases and the J segment 4 bases; nucleotides outside the gene matches: 14. The length of the CDR3 is 16 residues. CDR3 residues: CAIREGPTGGPETQYF. The CDR3 bases are TGTGCCATCCGGGAAGGGCCGACAGGGGGTCCAGAGACCCAGTACTTC.

V is TRBV5-1 and J is TRBJ2-2; 10 bases match TRBD2. This CDR3 is 18 amino acids long. Germline V lookup: CDR1 SGHRS, CDR2 YFSETQ. Trimming at V came to 4 bases and at J to 0 bases, leaving 9 bases not matched to a gene. CDR3 residues: CASSGGLAPLANTGELFF. The CDR3 DNA sequence: TGCGCCAGCAGCGGGGGACTAGCGCCCCTCGCGAACACCGGGGAGCTGTTTTTT.